One sample yielded the 25 T cell receptor beta chains listed below, sequenced in a study of control samples from healthy donors and cancer patients. Here immunoSEQ multiplex PCR was the method, and the copy in TCRdb shows in-frame clones only, minus some. The sample has approximately 170,000 clones; around 92% are singletons. Input material: blood. These receptors originate from a woman in her thirties in good health.

The V and J genes are TRBV4-1 and TRBJ2-7; TRBD2 is a possible D gene (6 bases). Germline V gene lookup returns CDR1 MGHRA and CDR2 YSYEKL. V was shortened by 0 bases and J by 2 bases, with 8 bases between the two germline ends. This CDR3 has 14 residues. CDR3 in DNA: TGCGCCAGCAGCCAAGACTGGGGGGCCTACGAGCAGTACTTC. This sequence encodes CASSQDWGAYEQYF.

The rearrangement links TRBV7-3 to TRBJ2-7; TRBD2 matches at 7 bases. Per the germline V gene, CDR1 is SGHTA and CDR2 is FQGTGA. The CDR3 consists of 16 residues. V was clipped by 5 bases and J by 3 bases; unmatched bases: 13. CDR3 DNA: TGTGCCAGCAGCCCCCTTCTCGGGCTAGCGGACTACGAGCAGTACTTC. Protein product: CASSPLLGLADYEQYF.

This clone was picked up one time. V is TRBV2 and J is TRBJ2-3; TRBD2 matches at 8 bases. J lost 1 base, V lost 6 bases, and 6 bases had no gene match. The CDR3 consists of 15 residues. Germline V gives CDR1 SNHLY, CDR2 FYNNEI. CDR3 nucleotides: TGTGCCAGCAGAAGAACAGCGGGAGGCACAGATACGCAGTATTTT. Translated, it gives CASRRTAGGTDTQYF. The full variable domain, in which reference TRBV2 and TRBJ2-3 provide the parts outside the CDR3, is EPEVTQTPSHQVTQMGQEVILRCVPISNHLYFYWYRQILGQKVEFLVSFYNNEISEKSEIFDDQFSVERPDGSNFTLKIRSTKLEDSAMYFCASRRTAGGTDTQYFGPGTRLTVL.

V and J are TRBV27 and TRBJ2-7; 9 bases match TRBD2. Germline V lookup: CDR1 MNHEY, CDR2 SMNVEV (reference sequence). The trim removed 2 bases at V and 5 bases at J, leaving 7 bases unmatched. The CDR3 has 15 residues. As DNA, the CDR3 is TGTGCCAGCAGTTTAGTTAGCGGGAGTTCCGACGAGCAGTACTTC. Amino acids: CASSLVSGSSDEQYF.

The chain recombines TRBV4-2 with TRBJ2-2, with TRBD1 identical over 12 bases. The CDR3 runs 16 residues. V shed 1 base and J 7 bases; nucleotides not matched to a gene: 4. In germline, CDR1 is LGHNA, CDR2 YNFKEQ. The CDR3 sequence is CASSQGDRGRGGELFF. CDR3 DNA: TGTGCCAGCAGCCAAGGGGACAGGGGGCGCGGCGGGGAGCTGTTTTTT.

V is TRBV12-3 or TRBV12-4 and J is TRBJ2-5, with TRBD2 matching 8 bases. Germline trimming cut 6 bases from V and 4 bases from J; bases unmatched to any gene: 4. The CDR3 is made up of 13 amino acids. The CDR3 coding sequence is TGTGCCAGCAGCCCGGGGGGGGCAGAGACCCAGTACTTC. Protein product: CASSPGGAETQYF.

The genes are TRBV2 and TRBJ2-7, with D hard to call. Germline values: CDR1 SNHLY, CDR2 FYNNEI. The CDR3 runs to 11 residues. V gave up 4 bases and J gave up 6 bases, with 7 bases separating them. CDR3 in DNA: TGTGCCAGCAGTGCTGGGTCCGAGCAGTACTTC. Protein sequence: CASSAGSEQYF.

The chain links TRBV4-3 to TRBJ1-4, with 10 bases identical to TRBD1. This CDR3 spans 16 amino acids. Germline-derived CDR1 and CDR2 are LGHNA and YSLEER. V shed 4 bases, J shed 8 bases, and the junction held 10 bases outside the gene matches. In DNA form, the CDR3 reads TGCGCCAGCAGCCTTAGATTTGGGGACAGGGGCGAAAAACTGTTTTTT. Amino acids: CASSLRFGDRGEKLFF.

This rearrangement joins TRBV6-5 to TRBJ2-1; TRBD1 might be the D (6 bases). Germline V gene sequence: CDR1 MNHEY, CDR2 SVGAGI. Trimming left V 4 bases short and J 4 bases short, with 8 bases between. The CDR3 length is 13 residues. CDR3 sequence: CASSLGAYNEQFF. In DNA, the CDR3 is TGTGCCAGCAGTTTGGGGGCATACAATGAGCAGTTCTTC.

This clone was seen just once. This chain uses TRBV25-1 with TRBJ2-3; 7 bases are a match to TRBD2. V trimming: 3 bases; J trimming: 1 base; junction bases outside the gene matches: 4. Germline values: CDR1 MGHDK, CDR2 SYGVNS. CDR3 length equals 15 residues. The CDR3 protein is CASSEAGVGTDTQYF. The CDR3 DNA sequence: TGTGCCAGCAGTGAGGCGGGAGTGGGCACAGATACGCAGTATTTT.

The chain couples TRBV5-1 to TRBJ2-1; 12 nucleotides line up with TRBD2. Germline V gene sequence: CDR1 SGHRS, CDR2 YFSETQ. Trimming cost V 4 bases and J 8 bases; bases outside gene matches: 7. CDR3 length: 15 residues. In DNA form, the CDR3 reads TGCGCCAGCAGCGCGACTAGCGGGGGCCCCTATGAGCAGTTCTTC. Its protein product is CASSATSGGPYEQFF.

The chain joins TRBV5-6 to TRBJ2-5; TRBD1 matches at 7 bases. This CDR3 is built from 14 residues. Germline V lookup: CDR1 SGHDT, CDR2 YYEEEE. V lost 3 bases to trimming and J lost 3 bases; unmatched junction nucleotides: 5. DNA of the CDR3: TGTGCCAGCAGCTCGTTAGACAGGGAAGAGACCCAGTACTTC. Amino acid sequence: CASSSLDREETQYF.

The genes are TRBV18 and TRBJ1-2; 12 nucleotides match TRBD1. The CDR3 has 14 residues. The germline V gene encodes CDR1 KGHSH and CDR2 LQKENI. V shed 3 bases and J 4 bases; nucleotides not matched to a gene: 0. The CDR3 bases are TGTGCCAGCTCACCGGGACAGGGGGCCTATGGCTACACCTTC. Encoded protein: CASSPGQGAYGYTF.

The chain joins TRBV6-4 to TRBJ1-2, with D hard to call. Looked up from germline, CDR1 is MRHNA and CDR2 is SNTAGT. The V and J ends lost 0 bases and 2 bases respectively, with 1 base between them. This CDR3 region has 12 residues. The chain's CDR3 is CASSDSNYGYTF. DNA of the CDR3: TGTGCCAGCAGTGACTCCAACTATGGCTACACCTTC.

The gene calls are TRBV19 and TRBJ1-5, with a weak D call TRBD1 (6 bases). The CDR3 is 14 residues long. Germline V gene lookup returns CDR1 LNHDA and CDR2 SQIVND (reference sequence). Trimming pared 10 bases from V and 0 bases from J, leaving 13 bases between. CDR3 DNA sequence: TGTGCCACCCAGGACAGATATAGCAATCAGCCCCAGCATTTT. This sequence encodes CATQDRYSNQPQHF.

In this sample, this clone turned up a few times. The chain uses TRBV4-3 and TRBJ2-7; TRBD1 might be the D (5 bases). The V end was cut by 1 base, the J end by 3 bases, with 13 bases between. CDR1 and CDR2 from the germline V gene are LGHNA and YSLEER. The CDR3 is 15 amino acids. CDR3 in DNA: TGCGCCAGCAGCCAAGGTGGGGCAGGGATCTACGAGCAGTACTTC. It yields the protein CASSQGGAGIYEQYF.

The V gene is TRBV19, the J gene TRBJ2-3; 9 bases are a match to TRBD1. This CDR3 has 14 residues. Germline CDR1 is LNHDA and CDR2 is SQIVND (reference sequence). J was trimmed by 2 bases and V by 6 bases; bases with no gene match: 3. The CDR3 here is CASSGTGHTDTQYF. The CDR3 DNA sequence: TGTGCCAGTAGCGGGACAGGGCACACAGATACGCAGTATTTT.

The V and J genes are TRBV7-3 and TRBJ2-3; D uncertain. The germline V and J ends were trimmed by 1 base and 0 bases, with 8 bases remaining between them. CDR1 and CDR2 from the germline V gene are SGHTA and FQGTGA. This CDR3 contains 15 residues. CDR3 coding DNA: TGTGCCAGCAGCTTAATCAACCCTAGCACAGATACGCAGTATTTT. Translation gives CASSLINPSTDTQYF.

The V and J genes are TRBV6-5 and TRBJ2-7; TRBD2 matches at 8 bases. This CDR3 has 13 amino acids. Germline V gene sequence: CDR1 MNHEY, CDR2 SVGAGI. J was trimmed by 2 bases and V by 7 bases; bases with no gene match: 4. The CDR3 DNA sequence: TGTGCCAGCACCGGGAGGGCCCCCTACGAGCAGTACTTC. Translating it yields CASTGRAPYEQYF.

In the case of this clone: Other DNA sequences from this sample encode an identical CDR3 as well. The chain has TRBV12-3 or TRBV12-4 and TRBJ2-7; D possibly corresponds to TRBD1 (6 bases). The CDR3 is made up of 12 amino acids. Trimming took off 6 bases at V and 3 bases at J, with 9 bases between the two ends. The CDR3 sequence is CASSLQGYEQYF. CDR3 DNA: TGTGCCAGCAGCCTACAGGGCTACGAGCAGTACTTC.

There are a few counts of this clone. The genes are TRBV6-1 and TRBJ1-6; D is uncertain. Between the trimmed V and J ends, which lost 0 bases and 6 bases, there was a span of 12 bases. Germline V lookup: CDR1 MNHNS, CDR2 SASEGT. CDR3 length equals 16 residues. Written as DNA, the CDR3 is TGTGCCAGCAGTGAAGCGCGGGGATACCCTAATTCACCCCTCCACTTT. Translating gives CASSEARGYPNSPLHF.

This clone has a single count. V and J are TRBV6-5 and TRBJ1-2; 7 bases are shared with TRBD1. V lost 6 bases, J lost 5 bases, and 9 bases stayed unmatched. Looked up from germline, CDR1 is MNHEY and CDR2 is SVGAGI. The CDR3 is 14 amino acids. The DNA of the CDR3 is TGTGCCAGCAGAACCGGGACAGCACAATATGGCTACACCTTC. Translating it yields CASRTGTAQYGYTF.

The sample holds one count of this clone. This rearrangement joins TRBV2 to TRBJ1-4; D gene unclear. CDR1 is SNHLY, CDR2 FYNNEI, per germline. V was trimmed by 6 bases and J by 0 bases, leaving 8 bases between them. The CDR3 has 14 residues. The CDR3 coding sequence is TGTGCCAGCAGAACAGTTTCAACTAATGAAAAACTGTTTTTT. This encodes CASRTVSTNEKLFF.

This clone appeared a single time. J is TRBJ2-7 and V is TRBV20-1; possible D gene TRBD1, 5 bases. Between the trimmed V and J ends, which lost 3 bases and 3 bases, there was a span of 9 bases. Germline V gene lookup returns CDR1 DFQATT and CDR2 SNEGSKA (reference sequence). CDR3 length equals 12 residues. The CDR3 sequence: CSASLQGYEQYF. The CDR3 DNA follows: TGCAGTGCTAGTCTGCAGGGCTACGAGCAGTACTTC.

V and J are TRBV9 and TRBJ2-7, with TRBD2 identical over 10 bases. The CDR3 spans 15 residues. In germline, CDR1 is SGDLS, CDR2 YYNGEE. V dropped 4 bases and J dropped 3; count of bases not matched to a gene: 7. CDR3 sequence reads: CASSPTLAGIYEQYF. CDR3 nucleotide sequence: TGTGCCAGCAGCCCAACACTAGCGGGAATCTACGAGCAGTACTTC.